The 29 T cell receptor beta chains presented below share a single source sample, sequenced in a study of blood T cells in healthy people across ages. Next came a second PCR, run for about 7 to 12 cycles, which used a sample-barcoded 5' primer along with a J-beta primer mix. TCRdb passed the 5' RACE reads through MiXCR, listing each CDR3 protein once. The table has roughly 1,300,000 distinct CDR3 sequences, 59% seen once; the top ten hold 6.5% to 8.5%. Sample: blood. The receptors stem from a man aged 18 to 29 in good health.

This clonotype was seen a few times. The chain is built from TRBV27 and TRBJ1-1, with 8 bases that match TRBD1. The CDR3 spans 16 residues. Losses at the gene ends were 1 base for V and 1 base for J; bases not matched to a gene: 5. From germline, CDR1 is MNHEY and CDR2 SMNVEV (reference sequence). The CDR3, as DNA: TGTGCCAGCAGTTTATTAGGACAGGGCCCGAACACTGAAGCTTTCTTT. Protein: CASSLLGQGPNTEAFF.

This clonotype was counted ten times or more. In DNA form, the CDR3 reads TGCGCCAGCAGGGGACTAGCGGGAAGGGGCGGCGATGAGCAGTTCTTC. This gives the protein CASRGLAGRGGDEQFF. This chain joins TRBV5-1 and TRBJ2-1; TRBD2 matches at 13 bases. Germline CDR1 reads SGHRS; CDR2 reads YFSETQ. After removal of 5 bases from V and 8 bases from J, the junction contained 10 bases not matched to a gene. There are 16 residues in the CDR3.

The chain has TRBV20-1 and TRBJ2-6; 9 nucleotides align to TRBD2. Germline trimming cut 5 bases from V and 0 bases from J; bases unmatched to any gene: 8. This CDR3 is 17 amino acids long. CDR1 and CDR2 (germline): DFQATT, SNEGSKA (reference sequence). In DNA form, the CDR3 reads TGCAGTGCTCCCCGGACTAGCGACAACTCTGGGGCCAACGTCCTGACTTTC. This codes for CSAPRTSDNSGANVLTF.

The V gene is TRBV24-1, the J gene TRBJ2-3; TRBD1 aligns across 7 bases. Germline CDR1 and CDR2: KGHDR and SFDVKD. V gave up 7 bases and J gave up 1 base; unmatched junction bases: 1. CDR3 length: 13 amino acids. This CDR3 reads CATRGTGTDTQYF. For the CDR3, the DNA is TGTGCCACCAGAGGGACAGGCACAGATACGCAGTATTTT.

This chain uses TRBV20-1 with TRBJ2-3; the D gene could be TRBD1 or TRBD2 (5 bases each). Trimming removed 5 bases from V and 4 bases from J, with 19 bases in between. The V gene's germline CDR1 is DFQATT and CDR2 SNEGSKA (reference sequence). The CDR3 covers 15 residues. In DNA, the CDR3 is TGCAGTGCTCTCACTAACGGGACGCGGGCAGATACGCAGTATTTT. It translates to CSALTNGTRADTQYF.

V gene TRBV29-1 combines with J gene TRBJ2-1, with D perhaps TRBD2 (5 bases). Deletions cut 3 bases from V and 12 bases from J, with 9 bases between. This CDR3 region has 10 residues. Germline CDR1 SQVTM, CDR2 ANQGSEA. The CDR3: CSVDLGGQFF. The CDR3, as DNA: TGCAGCGTTGATCTAGGAGGGCAGTTCTTC.

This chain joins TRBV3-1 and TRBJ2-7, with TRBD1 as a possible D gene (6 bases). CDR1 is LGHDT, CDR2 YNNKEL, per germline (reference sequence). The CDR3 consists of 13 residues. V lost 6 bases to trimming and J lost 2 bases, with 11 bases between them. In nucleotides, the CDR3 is TGTGCCAGCAGAAGGGGGTCCGCCTACGAGCAGTACTTC. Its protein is CASRRGSAYEQYF.

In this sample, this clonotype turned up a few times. CDR3 region: CASSLGVATDTQYF. In DNA, the CDR3 is TGCGCCAGCAGCTTAGGGGTAGCGACAGATACGCAGTATTTT. The chain links TRBV5-1 to TRBJ2-3; D is tentatively TRBD1 or TRBD2 (5 bases each). Germline V gene sequence: CDR1 SGHRS, CDR2 YFSETQ. CDR3 length: 14 residues. Trimming shortened V by 2 bases and J by 3 bases, and 10 bases separated the two germline ends. Complete variable domain (other parts from reference TRBV5-1 and TRBJ2-3): KAGVTQTPRYLIKTRGQQVTLSCSPISGHRSVSWYQQTPGQGLQFLFEYFSETQRNKGNFPGRFSGRQFSNSRSEMNVSTLELGDSALYLCASSLGVATDTQYFGPGTRLTVL.

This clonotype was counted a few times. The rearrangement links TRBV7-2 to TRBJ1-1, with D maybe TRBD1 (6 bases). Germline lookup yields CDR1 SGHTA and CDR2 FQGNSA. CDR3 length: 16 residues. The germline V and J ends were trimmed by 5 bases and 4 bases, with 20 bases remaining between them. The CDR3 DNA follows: TGTGCCAGCAGCGACGGTACAGGGATAATCGGCACTGAAGCTTTCTTT. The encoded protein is CASSDGTGIIGTEAFF.

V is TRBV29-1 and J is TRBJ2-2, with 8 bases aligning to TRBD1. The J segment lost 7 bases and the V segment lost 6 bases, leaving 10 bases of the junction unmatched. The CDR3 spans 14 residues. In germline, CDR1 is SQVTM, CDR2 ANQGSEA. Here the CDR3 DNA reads TGCAGCGTAATCCCCGGGACAGGTGGCGGGGAGCTGTTTTTT. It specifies CSVIPGTGGGELFF.

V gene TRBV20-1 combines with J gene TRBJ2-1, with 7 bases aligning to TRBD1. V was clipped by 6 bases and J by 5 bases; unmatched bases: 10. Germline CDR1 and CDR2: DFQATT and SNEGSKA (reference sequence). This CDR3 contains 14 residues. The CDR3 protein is CSAQDRIIDNEQFF. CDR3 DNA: TGCAGTGCCCAGGACAGGATTATTGACAATGAGCAGTTCTTC.

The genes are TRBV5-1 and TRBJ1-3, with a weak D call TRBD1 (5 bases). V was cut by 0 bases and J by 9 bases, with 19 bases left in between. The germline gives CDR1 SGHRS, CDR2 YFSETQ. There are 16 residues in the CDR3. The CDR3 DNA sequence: TGCGCCAGCAGCTTGGGGGCTCGGGGGTTAACAGGCACCATATATTTT. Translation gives CASSLGARGLTGTIYF. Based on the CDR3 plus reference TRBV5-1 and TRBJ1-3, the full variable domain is KAGVTQTPRYLIKTRGQQVTLSCSPISGHRSVSWYQQTPGQGLQFLFEYFSETQRNKGNFPGRFSGRQFSNSRSEMNVSTLELGDSALYLCASSLGARGLTGTIYFGEGSWLTVV.

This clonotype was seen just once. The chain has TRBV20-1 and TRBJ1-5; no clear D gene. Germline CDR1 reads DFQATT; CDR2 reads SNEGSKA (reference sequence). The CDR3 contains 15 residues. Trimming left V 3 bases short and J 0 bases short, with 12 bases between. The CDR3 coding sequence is TGCAGTGCTAGGGATAGCCGGTATAGCAATCAGCCCCAGCATTTT. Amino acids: CSARDSRYSNQPQHF.

CDR3: CSVVHLQDEAFF. CDR3 DNA sequence: TGCAGCGTTGTCCACCTCCAGGATGAAGCTTTCTTT. The chain combines TRBV29-1 with TRBJ1-1, with no clear D. V shed 4 bases and J shed 7 bases, with 13 bases lying between them. Germline values: CDR1 SQVTM, CDR2 ANQGSEA. This CDR3 is built from 12 residues.

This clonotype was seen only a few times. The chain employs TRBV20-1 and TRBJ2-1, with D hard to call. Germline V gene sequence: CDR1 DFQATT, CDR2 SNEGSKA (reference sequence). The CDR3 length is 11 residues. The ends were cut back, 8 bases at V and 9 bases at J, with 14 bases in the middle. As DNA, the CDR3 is TGCAGTCCGATCTCCCGAGGTGAGCAGTTCTTC. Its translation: CSPISRGEQFF.

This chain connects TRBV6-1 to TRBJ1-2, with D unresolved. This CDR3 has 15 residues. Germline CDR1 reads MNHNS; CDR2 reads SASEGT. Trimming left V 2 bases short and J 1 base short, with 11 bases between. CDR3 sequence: CASSEFVQLNYGYTF. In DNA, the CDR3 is TGTGCCAGCAGTGAATTCGTACAGCTTAACTATGGCTACACCTTC.

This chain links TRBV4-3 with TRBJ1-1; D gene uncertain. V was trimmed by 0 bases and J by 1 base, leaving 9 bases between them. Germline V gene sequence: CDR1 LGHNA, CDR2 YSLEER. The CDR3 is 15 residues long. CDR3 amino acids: CASSQEFRSNTEAFF. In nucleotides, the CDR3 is TGCGCCAGCAGCCAAGAATTCCGGTCGAACACTGAAGCTTTCTTT.

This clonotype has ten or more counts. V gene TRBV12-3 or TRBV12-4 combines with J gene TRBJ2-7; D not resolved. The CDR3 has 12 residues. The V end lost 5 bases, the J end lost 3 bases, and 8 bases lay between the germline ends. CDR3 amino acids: CASSPGLYEQYF. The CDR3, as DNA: TGTGCCAGCAGTCCGGGCCTCTACGAGCAGTACTTC.

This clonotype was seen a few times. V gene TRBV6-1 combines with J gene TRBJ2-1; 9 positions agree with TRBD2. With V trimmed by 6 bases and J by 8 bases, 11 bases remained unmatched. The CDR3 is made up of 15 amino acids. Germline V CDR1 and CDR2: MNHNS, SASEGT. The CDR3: CASSAGTSTGDEQFF. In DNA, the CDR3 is TGTGCCAGCAGCGCCGGGACTAGCACGGGCGATGAGCAGTTCTTC.

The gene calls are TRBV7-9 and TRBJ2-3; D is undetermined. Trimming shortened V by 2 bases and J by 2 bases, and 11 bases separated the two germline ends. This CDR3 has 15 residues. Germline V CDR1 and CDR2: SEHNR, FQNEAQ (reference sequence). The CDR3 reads CASSLRSSFTDTQYF. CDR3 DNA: TGTGCCAGCAGCTTAAGGAGCTCTTTCACAGATACGCAGTATTTT.

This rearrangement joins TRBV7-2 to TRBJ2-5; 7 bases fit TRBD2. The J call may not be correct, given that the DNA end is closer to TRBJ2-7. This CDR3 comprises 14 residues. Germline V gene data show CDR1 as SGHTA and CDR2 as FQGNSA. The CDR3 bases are TGTGCCAGCAGCCCGTGGACTAGTTTCTACGAGCAGTACTTC. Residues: CASSPWTSFYEQYF.

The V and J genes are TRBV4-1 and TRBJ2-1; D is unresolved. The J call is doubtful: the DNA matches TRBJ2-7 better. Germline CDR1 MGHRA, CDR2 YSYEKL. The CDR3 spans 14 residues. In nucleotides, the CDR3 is TGCGCCAGCAGCCCCAACGAAGCCTACAATGAGCAGTACTTC. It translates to CASSPNEAYNEQYF.

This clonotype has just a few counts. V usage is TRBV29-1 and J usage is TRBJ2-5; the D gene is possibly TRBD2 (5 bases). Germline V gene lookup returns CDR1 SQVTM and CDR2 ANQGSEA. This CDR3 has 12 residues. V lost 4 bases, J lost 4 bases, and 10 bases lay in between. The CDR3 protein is CSVVRTPETQYF. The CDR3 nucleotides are TGCAGCGTTGTGAGGACTCCAGAGACCCAGTACTTC.

The CDR3 here is CASSLFVQAGGPNEQFF. CDR3 in DNA: TGCGCCAGCAGCTTGTTCGTCCAGGCGGGGGGCCCCAATGAGCAGTTCTTC. The V call is TRBV5-1, the J call TRBJ2-1; 8 bases fit TRBD2. The CDR3 runs to 17 residues. V lost 1 base, J lost 6 bases, and 12 bases stayed unmatched. The germline V gene has CDR1 SGHRS and CDR2 YFSETQ.

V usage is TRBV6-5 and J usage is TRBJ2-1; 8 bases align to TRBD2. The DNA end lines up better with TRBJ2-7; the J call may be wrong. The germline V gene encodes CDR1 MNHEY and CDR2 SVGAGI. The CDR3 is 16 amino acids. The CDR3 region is CASSYSIRGGIYEQYF. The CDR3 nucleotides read TGTGCCAGCAGTTACTCGATTCGCGGGGGGATTTACGAGCAGTACTTC.

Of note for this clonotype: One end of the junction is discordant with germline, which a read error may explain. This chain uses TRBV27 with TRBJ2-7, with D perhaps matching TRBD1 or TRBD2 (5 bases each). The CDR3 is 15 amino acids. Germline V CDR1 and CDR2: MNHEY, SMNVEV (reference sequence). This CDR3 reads CASSLLGDGAYEQYF. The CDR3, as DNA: TGTGCCAGTAGTTTATTGGGGGACGGGGCCTACGAGCAGTACTTC.

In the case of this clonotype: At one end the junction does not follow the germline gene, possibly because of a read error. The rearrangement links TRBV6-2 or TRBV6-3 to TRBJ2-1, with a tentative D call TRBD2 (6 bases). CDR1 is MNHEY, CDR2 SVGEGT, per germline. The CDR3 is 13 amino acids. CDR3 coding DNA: TGTGCCAGCAGGGGGGGAAGCTACAATGAGCGGTTCTTC. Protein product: CASRGGSYNERFF.

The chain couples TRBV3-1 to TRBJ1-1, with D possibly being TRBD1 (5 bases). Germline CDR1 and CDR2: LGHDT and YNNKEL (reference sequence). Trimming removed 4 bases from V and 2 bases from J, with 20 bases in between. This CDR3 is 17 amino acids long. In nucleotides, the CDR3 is TGTGCCAGCAGCCCCCTGGGGCCTGTCATTCTTAACACTGAAGCTTTCTTT. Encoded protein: CASSPLGPVILNTEAFF.

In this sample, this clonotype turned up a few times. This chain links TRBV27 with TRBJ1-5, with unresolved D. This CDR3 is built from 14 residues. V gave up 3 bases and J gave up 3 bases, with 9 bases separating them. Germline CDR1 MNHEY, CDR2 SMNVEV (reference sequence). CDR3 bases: TGTGCCAGCAGTTTTGGGCGTTACAATCAGCCCCAGCATTTT. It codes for CASSFGRYNQPQHF.